The clone carrying this TCR beta chain was seen many times. Its antigen is unknown. These data are taken from a study of CD8+CD57+ T cells in acquired aplastic anemia. Whole-study context: DNA from sorted CD4+ and CD8+ cells averaged roughly 3.4 ug.

Whoever was chosen for sequencing had shown CD8+CD57+ cell expansion by flow cytometry. Patient blood was sampled before any therapy had been received. Germline CDR1 reads SGDLS; CDR2 reads YYNGEE. Trimming cost V 3 bases and J 4 bases; bases outside gene matches: 6. The CDR3 extends over 15 amino acids. Genomic DNA was employed as the template in profiling TCR beta VDJ and CDR3. TCRdb called the reads again in MiXCR, with one record for every CDR3 protein. The table records a few hundred thousand distinct CDR3 sequences, less than 60% of them present only once. Findings of the study overall: Patients and controls were not found to differ significantly in CD8+ Simpson's diversity. Between patients and controls, approximately 29 CD8+ CDR3 sequences were found in common.

This receptor was identified in a human donor with aplastic anemia. The rearrangement links TRBV9 to TRBJ2-1, with 8 bases that match TRBD2. The specimen was sorted CD4+, CD8+, or CD8+CD57+ T cells (not recorded which) from PBMCs. The DNA of the CDR3 is TGTGCCAGCAGCGCACTAGCGGCAACTTACAATGAGCAGTTCTTC. It specifies CASSALAATYNEQFF.